This TCR beta chain emerged from a study of CD8+CD57+ T cells in acquired aplastic anemia. For the study at large: The mean DNA yield obtained from sorted CD4+ and CD8+ cells came to approximately 3 ug. Among healthy donors, CD4+ cells averaged roughly 11 million reads.

Genomic DNA provided the template from which TCR beta VDJ and CDR3 profiles were obtained. TCRdb analysed the reads with MiXCR anew, one entry per CDR3 protein. This table has around 150,000 distinct CDR3 sequences, around two fifths appearing once. This clonotype was counted ten times or more. V gave up 6 bases and J gave up 9 bases, with 15 bases separating them. The CDR3 is 14 amino acids. The source material was sorted CD4+, CD8+, or CD8+CD57+ T cells (not recorded which) from PBMCs. This chain connects TRBV12-3 or TRBV12-4 to TRBJ1-6; the D gene is possibly TRBD1 (5 bases). This receptor was identified in a human donor in good health, serving as a control. The CDR3 region has the DNA TGTGCCAGCAGAGAACAGGTTTCTTCTTCACCCCTCCACTTT. This gives the protein CASREQVSSSPLHF.